A single sample gave rise to the 23 T cell receptor beta chains below, sequenced in a study of blood T cell repertoires in COVID-19. The repertoire was sequenced with immunoSEQ multiplex PCR; TCRdb's copy has only in-frame clones and lacks some. Of 130,000 to 150,000 clones in the sample, over 80% were seen once. Sequences were obtained from peripheral blood. These receptors all come from a man aged 80 or over with acute or convalescent COVID-19.

This chain connects TRBV7-8 to TRBJ2-7; TRBD1 aligns across 7 bases. Per germline, CDR1 SGHVS and CDR2 FQNEAQ. After removal of 0 bases from V and 0 bases from J, the junction contained 8 bases not matched to a gene. The CDR3 extends over 17 amino acids. The CDR3: CASSLALGTEPSYEQYF. The CDR3, as DNA: TGTGCCAGCAGCTTAGCGCTAGGGACAGAGCCCTCCTACGAGCAGTACTTC.

This clone has a single count. V is TRBV7-2 and J is TRBJ1-6; D not resolved. CDR3 size: 15 residues. The germline V and J ends were trimmed by 5 bases and 8 bases, with 16 bases remaining between them. Germline CDR1 is SGHTA and CDR2 is FQGNSA. CDR3 in amino acids: CASSPRAGEYSPLHF. CDR3 nucleotide sequence: TGTGCCAGCAGCCCTAGGGCCGGGGAATATTCACCCCTCCACTTT.

This chain uses TRBV24-1 with TRBJ1-5; D is ambiguous. Germline CDR1 and CDR2: KGHDR and SFDVKD. The CDR3 spans 16 residues. Trimming took off 5 bases at V and 1 base at J, with 14 bases between the two ends. CDR3 sequence: CATSGPRADSNQPQHF. In DNA form, the CDR3 reads TGTGCCACCAGTGGGCCTAGAGCAGACAGCAATCAGCCCCAGCATTTT.

This clone has more than one count but fewer than ten. The chain carries TRBV24-1 and TRBJ1-2, with 8 bases identical to TRBD1. The CDR3 covers 15 residues. The ends lost 0 bases at V and 8 bases at J; junction bases unmatched: 7. Germline loops: CDR1 KGHDR, CDR2 SFDVKD. The CDR3 nucleotides are TGTGCCACCAGTGATTTGAGGCAGGGGGCGCGAGGCTACACCTTC. Encoded protein: CATSDLRQGARGYTF.

The V gene is TRBV6-5, the J gene TRBJ2-7; 15 bases are a match to TRBD2. The CDR3 has 15 amino acids. Germline CDR1 is MNHEY and CDR2 is SVGAGI. V shed 6 bases, J shed 4 bases, and the junction held 4 bases outside the gene matches. CDR3 DNA: TGTGCCAGCAGCGGGACTAGCGGGGGGCCTTACGAGCAGTACTTC. Protein: CASSGTSGGPYEQYF.

This rearrangement joins TRBV28 to TRBJ1-1; D gene ambiguous. The V end was cut by 5 bases, the J end by 0 bases, with 13 bases between. The CDR3 has 15 amino acids. CDR1 is MDHEN and CDR2 is SYDVKM in the germline V gene. CDR3 region: CASSPRRGMNTEAFF. In nucleotides, the CDR3 is TGTGCCAGCAGTCCACGGCGGGGAATGAACACTGAAGCTTTCTTT.

The chain recombines TRBV3-1 (or the pseudogene TRBV3-2) with TRBJ2-2, with TRBD1 as a possible D gene (6 bases). V shed 4 bases and J shed 6 bases, with 9 bases lying between them. The germline V gene has CDR1 LGHDT and CDR2 YNNKEL (reference sequence). The CDR3 sequence is 13 residues long. CDR3 DNA sequence: TGTGCCAGCAGCCGACAGGCGGCCGGGGAGCTGTTTTTT. Amino acids: CASSRQAAGELFF.

This chain uses TRBV10-3 with TRBJ1-1; a weak D match, TRBD1 (5 bases). Between the trimmed V and J ends, which lost 6 bases and 3 bases, there was a span of 11 bases. This CDR3 is built from 13 residues. Germline CDR1 is ENHRY and CDR2 is SYGVKD. CDR3 protein: CAIRGDTDTEAFF. The CDR3 nucleotides are TGTGCCATCAGAGGGGATACCGACACTGAAGCTTTCTTT.

The chain recombines TRBV7-9 with TRBJ2-3; the match to TRBD2 covers 10 bases. Trimming removed 3 bases from V and 4 bases from J; junction bases left unmatched: 10. This CDR3 spans 17 amino acids. Germline CDR1 is SEHNR and CDR2 is FQNEAQ (reference sequence). The CDR3 DNA is TGTGCCAGCAGCTTCCGTCTAGCGGGAGTTTTATCAGATACGCAGTATTTT. The encoded protein is CASSFRLAGVLSDTQYF.

In the case of this clone: One end of the junction fails to match germline, which may point to a read error. V and J are TRBV6-6 and TRBJ1-2, with TRBD1 matching over 11 bases. This CDR3 spans 14 amino acids. Germline V gene data show CDR1 as MNHNY and CDR2 as SVGAGI (reference sequence). CDR3 nucleotides: TGTGCCAGCAGTTACTCGGATCGGACAGGGGGCCTCCCTTTC. Translating it yields CASSYSDRTGGLPF.

This clone has only a few counts. The CDR3 protein is CASSSRAGYEQYF. The CDR3, as DNA: TGTGCCAGCAGCTCCCGAGCAGGCTACGAGCAGTACTTC. This chain uses TRBV7-9 with TRBJ2-7; D not resolved. This CDR3 is 13 amino acids long. Germline lookup yields CDR1 SEHNR and CDR2 FQNEAQ (reference sequence). V gave up 4 bases and J gave up 3 bases, with 10 bases separating them.

V and J are TRBV18 and TRBJ2-2; 11 positions match TRBD2. The CDR3 covers 15 residues. Looked up from germline, CDR1 is KGHSH and CDR2 is LQKENI. With 2 bases clipped from V and 4 bases from J, the junction kept 0 bases outside the gene matches. CDR3 sequence (DNA): TGTGCCAGCTCACCAACTAGCGGGAGCACCGGGGAGCTGTTTTTT. Amino acid sequence: CASSPTSGSTGELFF.

The chain carries TRBV19 and TRBJ1-5, with a tentative D call TRBD1 (5 bases). CDR3 length: 14 amino acids. The V gene's germline CDR1 is LNHDA and CDR2 SQIVND (reference sequence). V was shortened by 6 bases and J by 0 bases, with 9 bases between the two germline ends. The CDR3 is CASRTDYSNQPQHF. Written as DNA, the CDR3 is TGTGCCAGTAGGACAGATTATAGCAATCAGCCCCAGCATTTT.

This clone was seen once. This chain links TRBV7-9 with TRBJ2-5, with a weak D call TRBD2 (6 bases). CDR1 is SEHNR and CDR2 is FQNEAQ in the germline V gene (reference sequence). The V gene lost 0 bases and the J gene lost 2 bases, with 7 bases spanning the gap. This CDR3 is built from 14 residues. The CDR3 spells CASSLAGRQETQYF. The CDR3 DNA sequence: TGTGCCAGCAGCTTAGCAGGGAGGCAAGAGACCCAGTACTTC.

The gene calls are TRBV7-8 and TRBJ1-2; TRBD1 might be the D (5 bases). Germline V gives CDR1 SGHVS, CDR2 FQNEAQ. V shed 2 bases and J shed 0 bases, with 10 bases lying between them. This CDR3 spans 15 amino acids. Written as DNA, the CDR3 is TGTGCCAGCAGCTTACAGGGTTCCCCTAACTATGGCTACACCTTC. This encodes CASSLQGSPNYGYTF.

There are many counts of this clone. This chain joins TRBV24-1 and TRBJ2-1; 10 positions match TRBD1. With V trimmed by 3 bases and J by 1 base, 8 bases remained unmatched. The CDR3 is 18 residues long. Germline-derived CDR1 and CDR2 are KGHDR and SFDVKD. The CDR3 sequence is CATSDPGTGEASYNEQFF. CDR3 DNA: TGTGCCACCAGTGATCCCGGGACAGGGGAGGCATCCTACAATGAGCAGTTCTTC.

V is TRBV5-1 and J is TRBJ1-1; no reliable D call. V was clipped by 5 bases and J by 0 bases, with 17 bases between them. The CDR3 is 16 residues long. CDR1 and CDR2 from the germline V gene are SGHRS and YFSETQ. This CDR3 is CASRAGTPGLNTEAFF. Written as DNA, the CDR3 is TGCGCCAGCAGGGCGGGAACCCCTGGCTTGAACACTGAAGCTTTCTTT. Drawing the rest from reference TRBV5-1 and TRBJ1-1, the complete variable domain is KAGVTQTPRYLIKTRGQQVTLSCSPISGHRSVSWYQQTPGQGLQFLFEYFSETQRNKGNFPGRFSGRQFSNSRSEMNVSTLELGDSALYLCASRAGTPGLNTEAFFGQGTRLTVV.

The V call is TRBV7-8, the J call TRBJ2-1; the match to TRBD1 covers 7 bases. Germline-derived CDR1 and CDR2 are SGHVS and FQNEAQ. This CDR3 region has 16 residues. With 3 bases clipped from V and 2 bases from J, the junction kept 7 bases outside the gene matches. The CDR3 DNA is TGTGCCAGCAGCTTGGCAACCGGGACAGCCTACAATGAGCAGTTCTTC. Encoded protein: CASSLATGTAYNEQFF.

The rearrangement links TRBV30 to TRBJ2-5; D is unresolved. Germline V gene sequence: CDR1 GTSNPN, CDR2 SVGIG (reference sequence). The V end was cut by 2 bases, the J end by 5 bases, with 6 bases between. The CDR3 covers 11 residues. CDR3 DNA: TGTGCCTGGAGTATCGAGGAGACCCAGTACTTC. It specifies CAWSIEETQYF.

The chain combines TRBV18 with TRBJ2-7; the match to TRBD2 covers 10 bases. Per germline, CDR1 KGHSH and CDR2 LQKENI. The length of the CDR3 is 15 residues. Trimming cost V 1 base and J 3 bases; bases outside gene matches: 3. The CDR3 sequence is CASSPLSSGSYEQYF. Written as DNA, the CDR3 is TGTGCCAGCTCACCACTTTCTAGCGGGAGCTACGAGCAGTACTTC.

V is TRBV24-1 and J is TRBJ1-2; the D gene is possibly TRBD1 (6 bases). The V end was cut by 4 bases, the J end by 3 bases, with 11 bases between. CDR3 length: 14 residues. CDR1 and CDR2 (germline): KGHDR, SFDVKD. The CDR3 sequence: CATSDNTGYYGYTF. For the CDR3, the DNA is TGTGCCACCAGTGACAATACAGGGTACTATGGCTACACCTTC.

This chain uses TRBV9 with TRBJ1-5, with D possibly matching TRBD1 (5 bases). Germline CDR1 SGDLS, CDR2 YYNGEE. Trimming stripped 3 bases from V and 0 bases from J, with 10 bases between. CDR3 size: 15 residues. The CDR3 loop reads CASSAAGYSNQPQHF. CDR3 sequence (DNA): TGTGCCAGCAGCGCCGCAGGGTATAGCAATCAGCCCCAGCATTTT. The whole variable domain, remainder taken from reference TRBV9 and TRBJ1-5, is DSGVTQTPKHLITATGQRVTLRCSPRSGDLSVYWYQQSLDQGLQFLIQYYNGEERAKGNILERFSAQQFPDLHSELNLSSLELGDSALYFCASSAAGYSNQPQHFGDGTRLSIL.

V and J are TRBV6-6 and TRBJ1-6; TRBD1 matches 10 bases. After removal of 5 bases from V and 4 bases from J, the junction contained 8 bases not matched to a gene. CDR1 is MNHNY and CDR2 is SVGAGI in the germline V gene (reference sequence). There are 17 residues in the CDR3. The CDR3 sequence is CASSRDRGGGYNSPLHF. CDR3 coding DNA: TGTGCCAGCAGTCGGGACAGGGGTGGGGGGTATAATTCACCCCTCCACTTT.